This record looks at one T cell receptor (beta chain) sequence and its context. Its target is unknown. This specimen belongs to a study of OX40 agonist ivuxolimab in advanced cancers. Overall study: Antecedent anti-PD-1, anti-PD-L1 or anti-CTLA-4 therapy was permissible, with over 35% having received some.

Looked up from germline, CDR1 is SGHRS and CDR2 is YFSETQ. This CDR3 contains 18 residues. Germline trimming cut 2 bases from V and 3 bases from J; bases unmatched to any gene: 11. Patients who had autoimmune disease history or got systemic immunosuppression were left out. Cycle 7 day 1, cycle 4 day 1, and baseline were the timepoints at which blood was sampled. TCRdb's copy holds only in-frame clones and misses some; the assay was immunoSEQ multiplex PCR. The sample lists 45,000 or so clones; around nine tenths were seen once. Study findings and constraints: CD4+ T cells averaged fewer expanded clones than CD8+ T cells.

The J gene is TRBJ2-3, the V gene TRBV5-1; 11 bases agree with TRBD2. This sample comprised CD4+ or CD8+ T cells sorted from blood, obtained in a trial of the OX40 agonist ivuxolimab. This receptor was taken from an adult with an advanced solid tumor such as melanoma, head and neck, liver or kidney cancer. The CDR3 loop reads CASSFTGTSGSWTDTQYF. The CDR3 nucleotides read TGCGCCAGCAGCTTCACCGGGACTAGCGGTTCATGGACAGATACGCAGTATTTT.